Shown below are 10 T cell receptor beta chains from a single sample sequenced in a study of T cell responses to AZD1222 COVID-19 vaccine (dated by TCRdb to about 2021). Library construction relied on the immunoSEQ multiplex PCR assay. TCRdb carries this immuneACCESS record with in-frame sequences only. Its versions omit some clonotypes, under half of them owing to an unresolved V gene in the studies checked, with the rest unexplained. The table for this sample lists about 140,000 clones; around 93% of them were counted only once. 6% to 7% of the sample goes to the ten largest clones. Reading the label with the study, this specimen's time point is: about 28 days (+/-7) after the second vaccine dose. This specimen was peripheral blood, taken 28 days after the second AZD1222 dose. Every receptor here comes from an adult who received the AZD1222 COVID-19 vaccine.

This chain uses TRBV28 with TRBJ1-1; D unresolved. The ends were cut back, 3 bases at V and 8 bases at J, with 7 bases in the middle. The germline V gene encodes CDR1 MDHEN and CDR2 SYDVKM. The CDR3 totals 11 residues. The chain's CDR3 is CASSLRFEAFF. The CDR3 bases are TGTGCCAGCAGTTTGCGCTTCGAAGCTTTCTTT.

This chain connects TRBV28 to TRBJ1-2, with TRBD1 identical over 9 bases. CDR3 length: 17 amino acids. The V gene end was trimmed by 1 base and the J gene end by 2 bases; junction bases not matched to a gene: 8. The germline V gene has CDR1 MDHEN and CDR2 SYDVKM. Written as DNA, the CDR3 is TGTGCCAGCAGTTTATCCCTCGGACAGGGGCCAAACTATGGCTACACCTTC. Its translation is CASSLSLGQGPNYGYTF.

The J gene is TRBJ1-2, the V gene TRBV3-1 (or the pseudogene TRBV3-2); D is unclear. The germline CDR1 and CDR2 sequences are LGHDT and YNNKEL (reference sequence). CDR3 length: 15 residues. V was cut by 4 bases and J by 0 bases, with 12 bases left in between. In nucleotides, the CDR3 is TGTGCCAGCAGCCGGCCGGGGAGGACTAACTATGGCTACACCTTC. It translates to CASSRPGRTNYGYTF.

CDR3 nucleotides: TGTGCCAGCAGTTACAAGTACACTGAAGCTTTCTTT. Amino acid sequence: CASSYKYTEAFF. The J gene is TRBJ1-1, the V gene TRBV6-2 or TRBV6-3; D unresolved. The germline V gene has CDR1 MNHEY and CDR2 SVGEGT. Trimming took 2 bases from V and 3 from J, leaving 4 bases between them. CDR3 length equals 12 residues.

V and J are TRBV7-9 and TRBJ2-4; possible D gene TRBD2, 5 bases. CDR1 and CDR2 (germline): SEHNR, FQNEAQ (reference sequence). This CDR3 has 13 amino acids. V dropped 1 base and J dropped 5 bases, with 6 bases sitting between them. The CDR3 DNA reads TGTGCCAGCAGCTTAGGGACTGAAAACATTCAGTACTTC. Residues: CASSLGTENIQYF.

This clone is a singleton in its sample. The V and J genes are TRBV30 and TRBJ1-1; tentative D call: TRBD1 (5 bases). The germline CDR1 and CDR2 sequences are GTSNPN and SVGIG (reference sequence). Trimming removed 0 bases from V and 8 bases from J, with 10 bases in between. The CDR3 is 12 residues long. The CDR3: CAWSVSWGEAFF. CDR3 nucleotides: TGTGCCTGGAGTGTGTCCTGGGGGGAAGCTTTCTTT.

The CDR3 nucleotides read TGTGCCTGGAGTGTATGGGGTACAGGGGCAATGTACAATGAGCAGTTCTTC. It codes for CAWSVWGTGAMYNEQFF. The gene calls are TRBV30 and TRBJ2-1; TRBD1 agrees at 7 bases. The CDR3 is made up of 17 amino acids. Looked up from germline, CDR1 is GTSNPN and CDR2 is SVGIG (reference sequence). V lost 0 bases and J lost 4; bases outside the gene matches: 12. Combining the CDR3 with reference TRBV30 and TRBJ2-1 gives the whole variable domain SQTIHQWPATLVQPVGSPLSLECTVEGTSNPNLYWYRQAAGRGLQLLFYSVGIGQISSEVPQNLSASRPQDRQFILSSKKLLLSDSGFYLCAWSVWGTGAMYNEQFFGPGTRLTVL.

This chain links TRBV2 with TRBJ2-7; 7 positions match TRBD1. The length of the CDR3 is 15 residues. Germline assignment: CDR1 SNHLY and CDR2 FYNNEI. Losses at the gene ends were 7 bases for V and 5 bases for J; bases not matched to a gene: 14. The CDR3 protein is CASKRRQGVRDEQYF. CDR3 nucleotides: TGTGCCAGCAAAAGAAGGCAGGGGGTAAGGGACGAGCAGTACTTC.

The CDR3 DNA follows: TGTGCCAGCAGCCAAGGGACAGGGGGAGCCTATGGCTACACCTTC. Translation gives CASSQGTGGAYGYTF. The gene calls are TRBV3-1 (or the pseudogene TRBV3-2) and TRBJ1-2, with TRBD1 identical over 10 bases. This CDR3 region has 15 residues. With V trimmed by 1 base and J by 4 bases, 3 bases remained unmatched. From germline, CDR1 is LGHDT and CDR2 YNNKEL (reference sequence).

Concerning this clone: Different DNA sequences within this sample yield the same CDR3. The chain links TRBV6-5 to TRBJ1-1; D gene unclear. CDR1 is MNHEY, CDR2 SVGAGI, per germline. This CDR3 has 11 residues. Trimming removed 6 bases at V and 1 base at J, with 3 bases between. The CDR3 protein is CASSRNTEAFF. In DNA, the CDR3 is TGTGCCAGCAGCCGGAACACTGAAGCTTTCTTT.